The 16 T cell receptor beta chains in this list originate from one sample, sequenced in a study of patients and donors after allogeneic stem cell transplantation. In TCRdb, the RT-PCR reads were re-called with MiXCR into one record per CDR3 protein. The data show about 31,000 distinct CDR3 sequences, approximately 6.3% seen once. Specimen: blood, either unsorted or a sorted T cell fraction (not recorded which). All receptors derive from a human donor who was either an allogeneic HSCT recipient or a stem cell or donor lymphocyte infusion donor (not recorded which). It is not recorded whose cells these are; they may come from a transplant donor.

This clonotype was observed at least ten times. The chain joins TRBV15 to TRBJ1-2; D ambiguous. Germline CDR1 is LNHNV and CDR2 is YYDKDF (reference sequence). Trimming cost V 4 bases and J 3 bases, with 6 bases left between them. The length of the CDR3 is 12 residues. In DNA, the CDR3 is TGTGCCACCAGCAAAGACGACTATGGCTACACCTTC. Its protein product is CATSKDDYGYTF.

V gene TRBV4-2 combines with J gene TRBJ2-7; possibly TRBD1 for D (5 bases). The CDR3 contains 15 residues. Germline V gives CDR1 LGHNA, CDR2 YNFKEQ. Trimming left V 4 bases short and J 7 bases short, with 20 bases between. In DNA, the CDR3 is TGTGCCAGCAGCCCCCTGGACACACCGATACCGGAGCAGTACTTC. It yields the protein CASSPLDTPIPEQYF.

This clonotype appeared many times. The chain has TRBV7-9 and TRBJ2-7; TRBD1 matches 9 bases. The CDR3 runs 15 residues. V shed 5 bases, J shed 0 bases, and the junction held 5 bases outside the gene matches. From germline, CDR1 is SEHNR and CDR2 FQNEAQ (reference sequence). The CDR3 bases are TGTGCCAGCAGCCCGGACAGGGGACCCTCCTACGAGCAGTACTTC. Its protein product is CASSPDRGPSYEQYF.

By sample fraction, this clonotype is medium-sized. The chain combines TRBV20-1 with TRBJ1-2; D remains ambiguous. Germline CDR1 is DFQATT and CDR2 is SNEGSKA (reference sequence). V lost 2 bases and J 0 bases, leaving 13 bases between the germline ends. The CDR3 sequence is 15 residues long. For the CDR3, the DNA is TGCAGTGCTAGATCTGGACTCTTAGCTAACTATGGCTACACCTTC. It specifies CSARSGLLANYGYTF.

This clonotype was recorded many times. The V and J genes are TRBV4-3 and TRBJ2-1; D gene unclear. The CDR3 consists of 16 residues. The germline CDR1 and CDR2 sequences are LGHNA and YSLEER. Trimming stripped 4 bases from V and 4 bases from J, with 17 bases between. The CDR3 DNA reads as TGCGCCAGCAGCCCGGATCAACCGGCGGTATACAATGAGCAGTTCTTC. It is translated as CASSPDQPAVYNEQFF.

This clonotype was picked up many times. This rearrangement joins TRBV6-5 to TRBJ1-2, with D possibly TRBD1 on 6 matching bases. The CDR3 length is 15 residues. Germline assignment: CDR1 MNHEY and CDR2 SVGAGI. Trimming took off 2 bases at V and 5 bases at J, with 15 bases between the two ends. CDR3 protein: CASSYMGGRPYGYTF. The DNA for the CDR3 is TGTGCCAGCAGTTACATGGGGGGGCGCCCATATGGCTACACCTTC.

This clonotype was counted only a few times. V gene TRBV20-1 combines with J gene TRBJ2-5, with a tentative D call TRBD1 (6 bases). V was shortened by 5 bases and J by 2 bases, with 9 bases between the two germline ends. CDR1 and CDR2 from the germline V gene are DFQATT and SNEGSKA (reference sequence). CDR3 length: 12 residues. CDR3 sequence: CSAGQGQETQYF. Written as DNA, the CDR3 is TGCAGTGCTGGCCAGGGGCAAGAGACCCAGTACTTC.

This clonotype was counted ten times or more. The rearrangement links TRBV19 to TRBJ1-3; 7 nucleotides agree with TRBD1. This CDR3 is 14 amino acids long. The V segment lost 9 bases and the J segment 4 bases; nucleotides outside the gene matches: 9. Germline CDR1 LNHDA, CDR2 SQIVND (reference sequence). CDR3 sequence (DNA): TGTGCCAGCTCGACAGGGAAGTTCGGAAACACCATATATTTT. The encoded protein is CASSTGKFGNTIYF.

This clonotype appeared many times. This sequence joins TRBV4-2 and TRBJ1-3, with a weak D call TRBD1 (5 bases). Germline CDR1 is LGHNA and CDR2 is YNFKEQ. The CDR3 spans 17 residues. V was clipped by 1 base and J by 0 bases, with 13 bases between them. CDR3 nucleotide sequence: TGTGCCAGCAGCCAAGCCAACGGGGGGATCTCTGGAAACACCATATATTTT. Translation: CASSQANGGISGNTIYF.

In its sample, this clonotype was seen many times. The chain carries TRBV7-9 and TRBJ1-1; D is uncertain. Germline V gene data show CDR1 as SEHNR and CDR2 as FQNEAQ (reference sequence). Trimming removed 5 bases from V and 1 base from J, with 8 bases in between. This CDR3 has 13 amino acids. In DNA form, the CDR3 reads TGTGCCAGCAGCGAGGGTCAGAACACTGAAGCTTTCTTT. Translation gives CASSEGQNTEAFF.

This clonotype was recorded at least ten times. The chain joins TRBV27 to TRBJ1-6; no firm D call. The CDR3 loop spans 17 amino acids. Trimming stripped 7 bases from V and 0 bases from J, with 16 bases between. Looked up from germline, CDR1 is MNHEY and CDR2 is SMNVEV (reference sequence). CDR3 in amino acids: CASKRTLRSSYNSPLHF. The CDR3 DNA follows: TGTGCCAGCAAGCGGACCCTCCGGAGCTCCTATAATTCACCCCTCCACTTT.

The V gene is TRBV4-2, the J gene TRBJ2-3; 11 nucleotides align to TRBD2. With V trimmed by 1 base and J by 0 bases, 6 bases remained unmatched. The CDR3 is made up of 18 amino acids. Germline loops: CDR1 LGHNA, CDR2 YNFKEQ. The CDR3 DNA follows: TGTGCCAGCAGCCAAGGTCGGACTAGCGGGTCTAGCACAGATACGCAGTATTTT. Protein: CASSQGRTSGSSTDTQYF.

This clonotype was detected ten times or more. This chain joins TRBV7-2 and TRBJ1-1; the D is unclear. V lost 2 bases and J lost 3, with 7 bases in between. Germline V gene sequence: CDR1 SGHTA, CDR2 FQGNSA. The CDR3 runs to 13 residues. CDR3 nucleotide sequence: TGTGCCAGCAGCTTAAGCAGAGACACTGAAGCTTTCTTT. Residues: CASSLSRDTEAFF.

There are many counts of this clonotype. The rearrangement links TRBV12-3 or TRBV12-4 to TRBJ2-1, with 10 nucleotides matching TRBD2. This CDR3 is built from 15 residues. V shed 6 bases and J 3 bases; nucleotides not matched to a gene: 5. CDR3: CASSSASGSYNEQFF. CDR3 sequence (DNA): TGTGCCAGCAGCTCCGCTAGCGGGAGCTACAATGAGCAGTTCTTC.

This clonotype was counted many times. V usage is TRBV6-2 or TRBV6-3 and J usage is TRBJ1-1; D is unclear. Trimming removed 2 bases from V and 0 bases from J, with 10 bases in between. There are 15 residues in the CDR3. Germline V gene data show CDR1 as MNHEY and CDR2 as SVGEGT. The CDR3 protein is CASSYGWLVNTEAFF. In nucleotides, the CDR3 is TGTGCCAGCAGTTACGGGTGGTTGGTGAACACTGAAGCTTTCTTT.

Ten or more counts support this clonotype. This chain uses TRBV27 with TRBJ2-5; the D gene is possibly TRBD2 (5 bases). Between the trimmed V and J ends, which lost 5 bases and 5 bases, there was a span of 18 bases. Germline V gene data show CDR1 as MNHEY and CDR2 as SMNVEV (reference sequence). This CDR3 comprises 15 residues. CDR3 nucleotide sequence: TGTGCCAGCAGTGCATATAAGGGTAGAGGGGAGACCCAGTACTTC. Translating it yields CASSAYKGRGETQYF.